These 3 T cell receptor beta chains originate from one sample sequenced in a study of blood T cell repertoires in COVID-19. The data were produced by immunoSEQ multiplex PCR, yet TCRdb's version contains in-frame clones alone and is incomplete. Of over 200,000 clones detected, over 75% appear once; the ten largest clones hold roughly 2%. Input material: peripheral blood. These receptors were obtained from a middle-aged man with active or convalescent COVID-19.

The rearrangement links TRBV5-6 to TRBJ1-5; perhaps TRBD1 as D (5 bases). Germline V gives CDR1 SGHDT, CDR2 YYEEEE. This CDR3 is 16 amino acids long. Trimming cost V 0 bases and J 0 bases, with 10 bases left between them. The CDR3 nucleotides are TGTGCCAGCAGCTTGGGGGGCGGTTATAGCAATCAGCCCCAGCATTTT. Amino acids: CASSLGGGYSNQPQHF.

The chain is built from TRBV7-9 and TRBJ1-5, with a weak D call TRBD1 (6 bases). CDR1 and CDR2 from the germline V gene are SEHNR and FQNEAQ (reference sequence). This CDR3 spans 16 amino acids. Trimming pared 5 bases from V and 4 bases from J, leaving 18 bases between. CDR3 amino acids: CASSHKGQGFNQPQHF. Written as DNA, the CDR3 is TGTGCCAGCAGCCACAAAGGGCAGGGGTTTAATCAGCCCCAGCATTTT.

The chain has TRBV15 and TRBJ1-5, with 7 positions matching TRBD1. Germline V gene lookup returns CDR1 LNHNV and CDR2 YYDKDF (reference sequence). This CDR3 is 15 amino acids long. After removal of 6 bases from V and 4 bases from J, the junction contained 9 bases not matched to a gene. This CDR3 is CATSPAGGWNQPQHF. CDR3 nucleotide sequence: TGTGCCACCAGTCCTGCAGGGGGTTGGAATCAGCCCCAGCATTTT.